These 8 T cell receptor beta chains came from one sample sequenced in a study of regulatory T cells in long-lasting Graves disease. HTBI primers from iRepertoire and Arm-PCR of CDR3 regions yielded the TCR beta libraries. TCRdb passed the multiplex PCR reads through MiXCR, listing each CDR3 protein once. The sample has hundreds of thousands of distinct CDR3 sequences, around 15% seen once. As to time point: newly diagnosed GD, antithyroid drugs for less than 3 months. RNA from PBMCs was the source of the TCR library. These data also formed part of another study, on T cells in Graves' hyperthyroidism and ophthalmopathy.

The material was peripheral blood mononuclear cells (PBMCs), obtained at new diagnosis, from a patient treated with antithyroid drugs. The receptors stem from a man in his forties or fifties with Graves disease.

This clonotype was recorded at least ten times. J is TRBJ2-7 and V is TRBV7-6; a possible D gene is TRBD1 (5 bases). Per the germline V gene, CDR1 is SGHVS and CDR2 is FNYEAQ. The CDR3 has 14 residues. The V gene lost 6 bases and the J gene lost 3 bases, with 15 bases spanning the gap. Here the CDR3 reads CASRSHRSYYEQYF. In DNA form, the CDR3 reads TGTGCCAGCAGGTCGCACAGGTCCTACTACGAGCAGTACTTC.

The chain combines TRBV3-1 with TRBJ2-5; D is ambiguous. Trimming took 6 bases from V and 4 from J, leaving 6 bases between them. Per germline, CDR1 LGHDT and CDR2 YNNKEL (reference sequence). The CDR3 is made up of 11 amino acids. Written as DNA, the CDR3 is TGTGCCAGCAGGACCCTAGAGACCCAGTACTTC. Protein sequence: CASRTLETQYF.

For this clonotype: It may be a read error: a sequence one base away is much more abundant. Lacking the conserved final phenylalanine or tryptophan, this CDR3 likely reflects a read error. V usage is TRBV6-2 or TRBV6-3 and J usage is TRBJ2-5; 13 bases are shared with TRBD2. This CDR3 is 17 amino acids long. V trimming: 5 bases; J trimming: 9 bases; junction bases outside the gene matches: 15. CDR1 and CDR2 from the germline V gene are MNHEY and SVGEGT. This CDR3 reads CASSLPGLAGAVGSQYL. The CDR3 DNA follows: TGTGCCAGCAGTCTCCCCGGACTAGCGGGGGCCGTCGGGTCCCAGTACCTC.

In this sample, this clonotype turned up many times. The chain combines TRBV5-1 with TRBJ2-4; TRBD1 is a possible D gene (7 bases). The germline V and J ends were trimmed by 4 bases and 5 bases, with 19 bases remaining between them. Germline loops: CDR1 SGHRS, CDR2 YFSETQ. The CDR3 spans 16 residues. The CDR3: CASSPGLRDSENIQYF. The DNA for the CDR3 is TGCGCCAGCAGCCCCGGGCTGCGGGACAGTGAAAACATTCAGTACTTC.

This clonotype was recorded many times. The rearrangement joins TRBV5-1 to TRBJ1-4, with D maybe TRBD1 (5 bases). The CDR3 length is 15 residues. V lost 4 bases to trimming and J lost 3 bases, with 13 bases between them. The germline V gene encodes CDR1 SGHRS and CDR2 YFSETQ. CDR3 in DNA: TGCGCCAGCAGCCCCGGACACTTGGCTAATGAAAAACTGTTTTTT. Translated, it gives CASSPGHLANEKLFF.

Ten or more counts support this clonotype. The J gene is TRBJ2-5, the V gene TRBV6-2 or TRBV6-3, with TRBD2 matching 8 bases. The CDR3 sequence is 16 residues long. The V and J ends lost 2 bases and 0 bases, in that order; junction bases with no gene match: 5. Germline values: CDR1 MNHEY, CDR2 SVGEGT. As DNA, the CDR3 is TGTGCCAGCAGTTACGGCCAGCGGGGGAACCAAGAGACCCAGTACTTC. Its protein is CASSYGQRGNQETQYF.

This clonotype was recorded at least ten times. The CDR3 bases are TGTGCCTCCGGGACAGGGACAACTAATGAAAAACTGTTTTTT. Translated, it gives CASGTGTTNEKLFF. The chain links TRBV10-3 to TRBJ1-4; 9 bases agree with TRBD1. V was clipped by 11 bases and J by 0 bases; unmatched bases: 4. CDR1 is ENHRY, CDR2 SYGVKD, per germline. There are 14 residues in the CDR3.

This clonotype was seen at least ten times. V gene TRBV7-9 combines with J gene TRBJ2-1; D remains ambiguous. V lost 1 base and J lost 10, with 8 bases in between. Germline V lookup: CDR1 SEHNR, CDR2 FQNEAQ (reference sequence). CDR3 length: 12 residues. CDR3 in DNA: TGTGCCAGCAGCTTAGAGGCAGGCGAGCAGTTCTTC. It specifies CASSLEAGEQFF.